This TCR beta chain was captured in a study of chemoradiotherapy in HPV16-positive cancers. The repertoire was sequenced with immunoSEQ multiplex PCR; TCRdb's copy has only in-frame clones and lacks some. The repertoire holds 7,300 or so clones, with roughly four fifths as singletons. The sample here was blood, taken from a patient who underwent chemoradiotherapy. The source is a human donor with HPV-associated anogenital cancer.

The CDR3 here is CASSFFGGGSTDTQYF. As DNA, the CDR3 is TGTGCCAGCAGTTTTTTCGGCGGGGGAAGCACAGATACGCAGTATTTT. The chain is built from TRBV5-5 and TRBJ2-3; TRBD2 matches 7 bases. Germline-derived CDR1 and CDR2 are SGHKS and YYEKEE (reference sequence). J lost 0 bases, V lost 5 bases, and 9 bases had no gene match. The CDR3 has 16 residues.